The TCR beta chain described here comes from a study of T cell changes during pregnancy in multiple sclerosis. TCRdb keeps only in-frame clones here, not all; method: immunoSEQ multiplex PCR. The data show some 43,000 clones, 80% to 95% seen once. This clone was picked up a small number of times. Germline V lookup: CDR1 MRHNA, CDR2 SNTAGT. This CDR3 has 16 amino acids. The J segment lost 2 bases and the V segment lost 3 bases, leaving 5 bases of the junction unmatched. This clonotype was obtained from a female donor with multiple sclerosis, enrolled in a pregnancy study. The chain combines TRBV6-4 with TRBJ2-3; the match to TRBD2 covers 10 bases. The sample here was CD8+ T cells from peripheral blood mononuclear cells, taken in the first trimester of pregnancy. CDR3 coding DNA: TGTGCCAGCAGTGAGGCTAGCGGGGGCTCCACAGATACGCAGTATTTT. Protein sequence: CASSEASGGSTDTQYF.